This T cell receptor (beta chain) was identified in a study of cytomegalovirus exposure and HLA in healthy donors. This clone came up a few times. The antigen remains undetermined. General observations from the study: There were around 160 TCR beta chains listed as cytomegalovirus-associated. It was assumed in the presence/absence analyses that sequencing depth was roughly uniform across donors. Later on, a genetic analysis was performed. It linked a missense variant in DCLRE1C with V- and J-gene trimming of TCR beta.

Amplification used 60 Vbeta primers and 13 Jbeta primers. Some clones are missing from TCRdb's copy, which holds only in-frame ones; the method was immunoSEQ multiplex PCR. This sample has roughly 120,000 clones, with 65% to 85% found just once. The clonotype comes from a woman in her twenties or thirties in good health and CMV-seropositive. The material sequenced was PBMCs.

The CDR3 DNA follows: TGTGCCAGCAGCCCGGGGGGTAGCGGCCTTCAAGAGACCCAGTACTTC. It is translated as CASSPGGSGLQETQYF. The genes are TRBV9 and TRBJ2-5, with TRBD2 matching over 7 bases. Germline CDR1 reads SGDLS; CDR2 reads YYNGEE. The CDR3 has 16 amino acids. Trimming cost V 4 bases and J 2 bases; bases outside gene matches: 11.